This T cell receptor (beta chain) originates from a study of early T cells in non-severe SARS-CoV-2 infection. For the study at large: Sequencing used unsorted whole-blood bulk RNA, so chains lack pairing.

Notes on the study in general: The VDJdb matching leaned toward anti-spike CD8 responses and overlooked private and CD4 specificities.

Many counts were recorded for this clonotype. Its matching antigen is unknown. Germline V gives CDR1 DFQATT, CDR2 SNEGSKA (reference sequence). The CDR3 length is 16 residues. The V and J ends lost 2 bases and 0 bases respectively, with 14 bases between them. Unique molecular identifiers were affixed to single, distinct cDNA molecules. Using its own MiXCR run on the 5' RACE reads, TCRdb lists one record per CDR3 protein. There are 55,000 to 75,000 distinct CDR3 sequences in the sample; 6% to 8.5% occur only once, and 3% to 4% lies in the top ten. The chain is built from TRBV20-1 and TRBJ1-5; D unclear. The sequence derives from an adult who was a healthcare worker with PCR-confirmed SARS-CoV-2 infection or an uninfected control (not recorded which). The sample comprised whole blood. CDR3 amino acids: CSARKTSHYSNQPQHF. The CDR3 nucleotides are TGCAGTGCTAGAAAGACTTCCCATTATAGCAATCAGCCCCAGCATTTT.